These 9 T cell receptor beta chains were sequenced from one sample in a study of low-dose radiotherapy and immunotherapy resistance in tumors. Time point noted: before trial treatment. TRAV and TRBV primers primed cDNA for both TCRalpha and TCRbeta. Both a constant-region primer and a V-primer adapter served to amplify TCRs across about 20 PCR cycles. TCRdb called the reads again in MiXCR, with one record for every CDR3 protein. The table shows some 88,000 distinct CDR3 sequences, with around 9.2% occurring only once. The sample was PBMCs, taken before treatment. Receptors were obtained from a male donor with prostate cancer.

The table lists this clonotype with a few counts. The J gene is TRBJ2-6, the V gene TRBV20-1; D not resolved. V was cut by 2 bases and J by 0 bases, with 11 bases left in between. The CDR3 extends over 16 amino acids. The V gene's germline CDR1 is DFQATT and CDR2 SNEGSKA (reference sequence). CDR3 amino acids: CSARPSMSSGANVLTF. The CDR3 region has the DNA TGCAGTGCTAGACCTTCGATGAGCTCTGGGGCCAACGTCCTGACTTTC.

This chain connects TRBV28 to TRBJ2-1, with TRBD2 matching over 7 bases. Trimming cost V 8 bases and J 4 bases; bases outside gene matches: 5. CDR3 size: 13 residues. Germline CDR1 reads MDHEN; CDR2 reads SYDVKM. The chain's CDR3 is CASQGGLYNEQFF. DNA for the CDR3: TGTGCCAGCCAGGGAGGGCTATACAATGAGCAGTTCTTC.

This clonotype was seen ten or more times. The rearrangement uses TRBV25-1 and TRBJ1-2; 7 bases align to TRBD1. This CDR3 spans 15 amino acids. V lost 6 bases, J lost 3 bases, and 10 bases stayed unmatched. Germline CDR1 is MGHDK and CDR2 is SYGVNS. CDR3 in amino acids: CASSKPGQPHYGYTF. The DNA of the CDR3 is TGTGCCAGCAGCAAACCGGGACAGCCTCACTATGGCTACACCTTC.

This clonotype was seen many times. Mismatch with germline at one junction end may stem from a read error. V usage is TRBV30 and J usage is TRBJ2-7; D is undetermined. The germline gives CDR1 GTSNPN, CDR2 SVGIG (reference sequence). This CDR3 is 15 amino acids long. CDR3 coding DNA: TGTGCCTGGAGTGTCTCGGGCGGTAACTCCTACAAGCAGTACTTC. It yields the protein CAWSVSGGNSYKQYF.

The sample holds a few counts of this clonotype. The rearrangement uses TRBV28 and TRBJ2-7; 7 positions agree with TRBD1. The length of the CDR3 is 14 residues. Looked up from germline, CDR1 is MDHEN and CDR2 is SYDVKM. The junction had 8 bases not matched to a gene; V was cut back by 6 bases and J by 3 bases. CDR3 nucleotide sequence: TGTGCCAGCAGCCCTGGGGGACAGCTCTACGAGCAGTACTTC. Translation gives CASSPGGQLYEQYF.

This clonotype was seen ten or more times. CDR3 sequence: CAMGPGTSWFF. In DNA, the CDR3 is TGTGCCATGGGGCCCGGGACTAGTTGGTTCTTC. This chain joins TRBV10-3 and TRBJ2-1, with TRBD2 matching 8 bases. After removal of 9 bases from V and 15 bases from J, the junction contained 10 bases not matched to a gene. Germline V gene sequence: CDR1 ENHRY, CDR2 SYGVKD. CDR3 length: 11 amino acids.

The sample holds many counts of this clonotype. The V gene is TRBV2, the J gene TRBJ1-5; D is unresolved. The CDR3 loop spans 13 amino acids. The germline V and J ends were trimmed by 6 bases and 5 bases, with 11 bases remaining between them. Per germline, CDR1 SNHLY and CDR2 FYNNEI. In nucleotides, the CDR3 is TGTGCCAGCAGAGGTATGAGCTATCAGCCCCAGCATTTT. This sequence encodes CASRGMSYQPQHF.

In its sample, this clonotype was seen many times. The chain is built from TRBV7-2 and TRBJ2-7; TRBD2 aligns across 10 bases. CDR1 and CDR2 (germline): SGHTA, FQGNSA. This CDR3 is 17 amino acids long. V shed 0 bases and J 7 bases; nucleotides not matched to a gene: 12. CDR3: CASSLAGAGGRSGEQYF. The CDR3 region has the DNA TGTGCCAGCAGCTTAGCGGGAGCGGGAGGGCGCTCCGGAGAGCAGTACTTC. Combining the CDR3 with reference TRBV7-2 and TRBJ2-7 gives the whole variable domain GAGVSQSPSNKVTEKGKDVELRCDPISGHTALYWYRQSLGQGLEFLIYFQGNSAPDKSGLPSDRFSAERTGGSVSTLTIQRTQQEDSAVYLCASSLAGAGGRSGEQYFGPGTRLTVT.

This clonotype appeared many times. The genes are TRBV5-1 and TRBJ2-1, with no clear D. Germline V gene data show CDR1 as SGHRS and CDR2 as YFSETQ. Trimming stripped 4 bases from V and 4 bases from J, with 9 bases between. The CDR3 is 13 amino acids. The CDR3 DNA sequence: TGCGCCAGCAGCCCCGTCCCTTACAATGAGCAGTTCTTC. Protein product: CASSPVPYNEQFF.